This is a list of T cell receptor beta chains from one sample in a study of cytomegalovirus exposure and HLA in healthy donors. Profiled with immunoSEQ multiplex PCR; TCRdb holds only in-frame clones, not every one. The sample has about 63,000 clones; about 72% are singletons. Sequencing was carried out using PBMCs. Source of these receptors: a middle-aged man in good health and CMV-seropositive. CDR3s include the opening cysteine and the closing phenylalanine or tryptophan. A D gene is named only where the DNA matches it firmly. Clone sizes are given selectively: once, few, many, or a class where the clone is expanded.

V gene: TRBV9; clone size: few; J gene: TRBJ2-3; D gene: -; CDR3 DNA: TGTGCCAGCAGCGTAGAAAGCGGCCTTCGCACAGATACGCAGTATTTT; CDR3 protein: CASSVESGLRTDTQYF
V gene: TRBV29-1; clone size: few; J gene: TRBJ2-7; D gene: -; CDR3 DNA: TGCAGCGTTGGACAGATCGGCGGCTACGAGCAGTACTTC; CDR3 protein: CSVGQIGGYEQYF
V gene: TRBV7-7; clone size: -; J gene: TRBJ2-7; D gene: TRBD1; CDR3 DNA: TGTGCCAGCAGCCCCGGGACAGGGACCTACGAGCAGTACTTC; CDR3 protein: CASSPGTGTYEQYF
V gene: TRBV30; clone size: -; J gene: TRBJ2-7; D gene: -; CDR3 DNA: TGTGCCTGGAGCGCCAGTCGATTTTCCTACGAGCAGTACTTC; CDR3 protein: CAWSASRFSYEQYF
V gene: TRBV6-1; clone size: -; J gene: TRBJ2-2; D gene: TRBD1; CDR3 DNA: TGTGCCTCCTCCGTCCAGGGGGCTAACACCGGGGAGCTGTTTTTT; CDR3 protein: CASSVQGANTGELFF
V gene: TRBV4-3; clone size: -; J gene: TRBJ2-1; D gene: -; CDR3 DNA: TGCGCCAGCAGCCAAGATGGAGTTAGGGGTGAGCAGTTCTTC; CDR3 protein: CASSQDGVRGEQFF
V gene: TRBV4-2; clone size: few; J gene: TRBJ1-4; D gene: TRBD1; CDR3 DNA: TGTGCCAGCAGCCAGGGTGACAGGGATGACGAAAAACTGTTTTTT; CDR3 protein: CASSQGDRDDEKLFF
V gene: TRBV10-1; clone size: -; J gene: TRBJ2-7; D gene: -; CDR3 DNA: TGCGCCAGCAGTCCCAGGTTAACCTACGAGCAGTACTTC; CDR3 protein: CASSPRLTYEQYF
V gene: TRBV6-6; clone size: -; J gene: TRBJ2-3; D gene: TRBD1; CDR3 DNA: TGTGCCAGCAGTTCCTCCGGGACAGGGTCCGGAGATACGCAGTATTTT; CDR3 protein: CASSSSGTGSGDTQYF
V gene: TRBV9; clone size: once; J gene: TRBJ2-7; D gene: -; CDR3 DNA: TGTGCCAGCAGCGTCGAGGACAGTGTTTTCCGGCCCTACGAGCAGTACTTC; CDR3 protein: CASSVEDSVFRPYEQYF
V gene: TRBV29-1; clone size: -; J gene: TRBJ1-1; D gene: -; CDR3 DNA: TGCAGCGTTGTCCCAGCGGCCACTGAAGCTTTCTTT; CDR3 protein: CSVVPAATEAFF
V gene: TRBV5-4; clone size: -; J gene: TRBJ2-3; D gene: TRBD2; CDR3 DNA: TGTGCCAGCAGCTCACTAGCGGGAGGGGTGACAGATACACAGTATTTT; CDR3 protein: CASSSLAGGVTDTQYF
V gene: TRBV9; clone size: -; J gene: TRBJ2-7; D gene: TRBD1; CDR3 DNA: TGTGCCAGCAGCGGGGACAGGGGATCCTACGAGCAGTACTTC; CDR3 protein: CASSGDRGSYEQYF
V gene: TRBV5-1; clone size: -; J gene: TRBJ2-1; D gene: -; CDR3 DNA: TGCCCGCAGCAGGCCTACAATGAGCAGTTCTTC; CDR3 protein: CPQQAYNEQFF
V gene: TRBV7-2; clone size: -; J gene: TRBJ2-7; D gene: -; CDR3 DNA: TGTGCCAGCAGCTTCGGGTCGGTTTACGAGCAGTACTTC; CDR3 protein: CASSFGSVYEQYF
V gene: TRBV30; clone size: -; J gene: TRBJ2-1; D gene: -; CDR3 DNA: TGTGCCTGGAGTTCACCGGGAATTGCTACGTTCTTC; CDR3 protein: CAWSSPGIATFF
V gene: TRBV5-3; clone size: -; J gene: TRBJ2-7; D gene: -; CDR3 DNA: TGTGCCAGAAGCCCCCTGGTTTTGCGGAAACCCTACGAGCAGTACTTC; CDR3 protein: CARSPLVLRKPYEQYF
V gene: TRBV4-3; clone size: -; J gene: TRBJ1-3; D gene: -; CDR3 DNA: TGCGCCAGCAGCCAAGATAGAAGGACACTCTCTGGAAACACCATATATTTT; CDR3 protein: CASSQDRRTLSGNTIYF
V gene: TRBV7-6; clone size: -; J gene: TRBJ2-2; D gene: -; CDR3 DNA: TGTGCCAGCAGCTTAGAGGGAGGGGGGTTCAACACCGGGGAGCTGTTTTTT; CDR3 protein: CASSLEGGGFNTGELFF
V gene: TRBV14; clone size: -; J gene: TRBJ1-1; D gene: -; CDR3 DNA: TGTGCCAGCAGCCGGCACCACAGGGAGTATAACACTGAAGCTTTCTTT; CDR3 protein: CASSRHHREYNTEAFF
V gene: TRBV5-1; clone size: -; J gene: TRBJ1-5; D gene: -; CDR3 DNA: TGCGCCAGCAGCTTGGAACCTAATAGCAATCAGCCCCAGCATTTT; CDR3 protein: CASSLEPNSNQPQHF
V gene: TRBV6-6; clone size: -; J gene: TRBJ2-7; D gene: TRBD1; CDR3 DNA: TGTGCCAGCAGTAAGGACAGGGGCGGGTACGAGCAGTACTTC; CDR3 protein: CASSKDRGGYEQYF
V gene: TRBV4-3; clone size: once; J gene: TRBJ2-3; D gene: TRBD2; CDR3 DNA: TGCGCCAGCAGCCAATCTTCCCCACGGAGCGGGGGGACCACAGATACGCAGTATTTT; CDR3 protein: CASSQSSPRSGGTTDTQYF
V gene: TRBV10-2; clone size: -; J gene: TRBJ1-5; D gene: -; CDR3 DNA: TGCGCCAGCAGTGAGTCGGGGGGGGCAAATCAGCCCCAGCATTTT; CDR3 protein: CASSESGGANQPQHF
V gene: TRBV10-3; clone size: few; J gene: TRBJ2-7; D gene: -; CDR3 DNA: TGTGCCATCAGTGCGCCTAGAGGGCCCTACGAGCAGTACTTC; CDR3 protein: CAISAPRGPYEQYF
V gene: TRBV7-2; clone size: -; J gene: TRBJ2-7; D gene: -; CDR3 DNA: TGTGCCAGCAGCTTAGCAGACATTACCTACGAGCAGTACTTC; CDR3 protein: CASSLADITYEQYF
V gene: TRBV6-5; clone size: -; J gene: TRBJ2-7; D gene: -; CDR3 DNA: TGTGCCAGCAGCCCCTACCGGGACTCCGCCTACGAGCCGTACTTC; CDR3 protein: CASSPYRDSAYEPYF
V gene: TRBV5-1; clone size: -; J gene: TRBJ2-3; D gene: TRBD2; CDR3 DNA: TGCGCCAGCAGCGCCTCGGGCGGGAGCTACCCCCGCACAGATACGCAGTATTTT; CDR3 protein: CASSASGGSYPRTDTQYF
V gene: TRBV10-3; clone size: -; J gene: TRBJ1-1; D gene: -; CDR3 DNA: TGTGCCATCATTAGGGACTCCGGAAGGCACACTGAAGCTTTCTTT; CDR3 protein: CAIIRDSGRHTEAFF
V gene: TRBV5-1; clone size: -; J gene: TRBJ1-1; D gene: -; CDR3 DNA: TGCGCCAGCAGCTCGGACCGCGGGGACACTGAAGCTTTCTTT; CDR3 protein: CASSSDRGDTEAFF
V gene: TRBV7-2; clone size: -; J gene: TRBJ2-7; D gene: TRBD1; CDR3 DNA: TGTGCCAGCAGCACGTTCCAGGGGGCGAATACCTACGAGCAGTACTTC; CDR3 protein: CASSTFQGANTYEQYF
V gene: TRBV4-1; clone size: -; J gene: TRBJ2-7; D gene: TRBD1; CDR3 DNA: TGCGCCAGCAGCCCGGGACAGGGGTCGACCTACGAGCAGTACTTC; CDR3 protein: CASSPGQGSTYEQYF
V gene: TRBV5-1; clone size: -; J gene: TRBJ2-1; D gene: -; CDR3 DNA: TGCGCCAGCAGCTTGATGTGGGCCCGGGGCCTCGGGGGTGAGCAGTTCTTC; CDR3 protein: CASSLMWARGLGGEQFF
V gene: TRBV10-1; clone size: -; J gene: TRBJ1-1; D gene: -; CDR3 DNA: TGCGCCAGCAGTGAACAGGGAAACACTGAAGCTTTCTTT; CDR3 protein: CASSEQGNTEAFF
V gene: TRBV5-4; clone size: -; J gene: TRBJ1-1; D gene: -; CDR3 DNA: TGTGCCAGCAGCTTGTCGGGGGACACTGAAGCTTTCTTT; CDR3 protein: CASSLSGDTEAFF
V gene: TRBV30; clone size: -; J gene: TRBJ2-7; D gene: TRBD2; CDR3 DNA: TGTGCCTGGGGTTCGTGGACTAGCGGGAGTTACGAGCAGTACTTC; CDR3 protein: CAWGSWTSGSYEQYF
V gene: TRBV9; clone size: -; J gene: TRBJ1-5; D gene: TRBD1; CDR3 DNA: TGTGCCAGCAGCCGGACAGGGGGGAATCAGCCCCAGCATTTT; CDR3 protein: CASSRTGGNQPQHF
V gene: TRBV9; clone size: medium-sized; J gene: TRBJ1-2; D gene: -; CDR3 DNA: TGTGCCAGCAGCGTAGGGGACACCTTTCGTTTCGGCTACACCTTC; CDR3 protein: CASSVGDTFRFGYTF
V gene: TRBV28; clone size: -; J gene: TRBJ2-2; D gene: -; CDR3 DNA: TGTGCCGGCAAGGGGTCCACCGGGGAGCTGTTTTTT; CDR3 protein: CAGKGSTGELFF
V gene: TRBV28; clone size: many; J gene: TRBJ2-7; D gene: -; CDR3 DNA: TGTGCCAGCAGTTTAGAATTTTTGGGGAGTGGCTACGAGCAGTACTTC; CDR3 protein: CASSLEFLGSGYEQYF
V gene: TRBV7-2; clone size: -; J gene: TRBJ1-1; D gene: -; CDR3 DNA: TGTGCCAGCAGCTTACTTTCAGGAGGGAGTTGGAACACTGAAGCTTTCTTT; CDR3 protein: CASSLLSGGSWNTEAFF
V gene: TRBV19; clone size: -; J gene: TRBJ1-1; D gene: -; CDR3 DNA: TGTGCCAGTAGTATAGCTAACAGCAAAACTGAAGCTTTCTTT; CDR3 protein: CASSIANSKTEAFF
V gene: TRBV6-1; clone size: -; J gene: TRBJ2-1; D gene: -; CDR3 DNA: TGTGCCAGCAGTGAGTCGGGCAGGGCCTATGAGCAGTTCTTC; CDR3 protein: CASSESGRAYEQFF
V gene: TRBV6-1; clone size: many; J gene: TRBJ2-7; D gene: TRBD1; CDR3 DNA: TGTGCCAGCAGTCCCAGAGACAGGGGGCGCGGCGAGCAGTACTTC; CDR3 protein: CASSPRDRGRGEQYF
V gene: TRBV19; clone size: few; J gene: TRBJ2-5; D gene: TRBD1; CDR3 DNA: TGTGCCAGTAGTTCGCGGGGAGGACAGGGCCTGACCCAGTACTTC; CDR3 protein: CASSSRGGQGLTQYF
V gene: TRBV11-2; clone size: few; J gene: TRBJ2-7; D gene: -; CDR3 DNA: TGTGCCAGCAGGATTAGGGGGGGGAGCTACGAGCAGTACTTC; CDR3 protein: CASRIRGGSYEQYF
V gene: TRBV23-1; clone size: -; J gene: TRBJ1-2; D gene: -; CDR3 DNA: TGCGCCAGCAGGCCCCTAATGGGCTCGAACACCTTC; CDR3 protein: CASRPLMGSNTF
V gene: TRBV6-1; clone size: -; J gene: TRBJ1-4; D gene: TRBD1; CDR3 DNA: TGTGCCAGCAGTGGGCGGACAGGGGTTGGTGAAAAACTGTTTTTT; CDR3 protein: CASSGRTGVGEKLFF
V gene: TRBV15; clone size: -; J gene: TRBJ2-2; D gene: TRBD2; CDR3 DNA: TGTGCCACCAGCAGAGGGCTAGCGGGAGGGCCAGACGGGGAGCTGTTTTTT; CDR3 protein: CATSRGLAGGPDGELFF
V gene: TRBV5-4; clone size: -; J gene: TRBJ2-7; D gene: -; CDR3 DNA: TGTGCCAGCAGCCAACGTTCACGGGACGAGCAGTACTTC; CDR3 protein: CASSQRSRDEQYF
V gene: TRBV5-4; clone size: -; J gene: TRBJ2-3; D gene: -; CDR3 DNA: TGTGCCAGCAGCTCAACACAGGGCACAGATACGCAGTATTTT; CDR3 protein: CASSSTQGTDTQYF
V gene: TRBV10-3; clone size: -; J gene: TRBJ2-2; D gene: -; CDR3 DNA: TGTGCCACCAGGGTCCCAGCGGGCGGGTCCGGGGAGCTGTTTTTT; CDR3 protein: CATRVPAGGSGELFF
V gene: TRBV4-3; clone size: -; J gene: TRBJ2-1; D gene: TRBD2; CDR3 DNA: TGCGCCAGCAGCCAACGTAGCGGGGATACTGAGCAGTTCTTC; CDR3 protein: CASSQRSGDTEQFF
V gene: TRBV7-9; clone size: -; J gene: TRBJ1-5; D gene: -; CDR3 DNA: TGTGCCAGCAGCCAAGGAGGCAGTATCAATCAGCCCCAGCATTTT; CDR3 protein: CASSQGGSINQPQHF
V gene: TRBV5-4; clone size: -; J gene: TRBJ2-1; D gene: -; CDR3 DNA: TGTGCCAGCAGCTTGCGACTTGGTGAGCAGTTCTTC; CDR3 protein: CASSLRLGEQFF